Given below is one T cell receptor (beta chain) in context. The data belong to a study of T-cell reconstitution after alpha-beta-depleted transplantation in children. From germline, CDR1 is SEHNR and CDR2 FQNEAQ (reference sequence). J was trimmed by 5 bases and V by 4 bases; bases with no gene match: 7. This CDR3 is 14 amino acids long. As it was prepared, the TCRbeta library received unique molecular identifiers. TCRdb independently ran MiXCR on the PCR reads; one entry per CDR3 protein. The table includes some 290,000 distinct CDR3 sequences, more than 8% detected once. The chain carries TRBV7-9 and TRBJ2-7, with 8 bases identical to TRBD1. This sample comprised PBMCs from the stem cell graft donor, obtained from the stem cell graft. This receptor was taken from a human donor who donated a stem cell graft to a child with SCID. The CDR3 region has the DNA TGTGCCAGCAGCTCCCAGACAGGGGACGACGAGCAGTACTTC. This encodes CASSSQTGDDEQYF.